This T cell receptor (beta chain) came from a study of shared T cell receptors in the human thymus. Germline trimming cut 2 bases from V and 0 bases from J; bases unmatched to any gene: 8. CDR1 and CDR2 (germline): MDHEN, SYDVKM. The CDR3 extends over 17 amino acids. Produced via immunoSEQ multiplex PCR; TCRdb's table is partial and in-frame only. The table records hundreds of thousands of clones, around 87% of them present only once. These data also featured in a second study, about human thymus T cells. This second study says: Donation came from healthy Finnish infants having corrective surgery for congenital heart defects. Corrective heart surgery yielded the resections from which the thymus tissue came.

The rearrangement joins TRBV28 to TRBJ2-3, with 7 bases lining up with TRBD1. The sequence derives from a boy under two years old with a congenital heart defect. Sequencing used thymocytes. Here the CDR3 reads CASSLTGTAFSTDTQYF. For the CDR3, the DNA is TGTGCCAGCAGTTTAACCGGGACAGCCTTTAGCACAGATACGCAGTATTTT.